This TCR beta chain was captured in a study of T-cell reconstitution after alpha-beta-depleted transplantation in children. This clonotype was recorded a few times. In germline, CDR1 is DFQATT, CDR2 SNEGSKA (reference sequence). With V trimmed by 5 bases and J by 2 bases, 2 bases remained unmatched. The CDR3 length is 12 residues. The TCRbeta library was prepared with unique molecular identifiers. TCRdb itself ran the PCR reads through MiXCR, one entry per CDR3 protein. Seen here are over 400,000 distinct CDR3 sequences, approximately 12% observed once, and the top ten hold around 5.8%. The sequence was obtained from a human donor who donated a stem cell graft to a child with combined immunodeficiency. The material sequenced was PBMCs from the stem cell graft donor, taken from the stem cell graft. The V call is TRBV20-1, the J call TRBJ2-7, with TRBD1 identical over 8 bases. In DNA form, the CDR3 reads TGCAGTGCTGTACAGGGGGCCTACGAGCAGTACTTC. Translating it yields CSAVQGAYEQYF.